The rows below give T cell receptor beta chains drawn from one sample of a study of blood T cell repertoires in COVID-19. Produced via immunoSEQ multiplex PCR; TCRdb's table is partial and in-frame only. This table holds around 290,000 clones, 80% to 95% found once. Source material: PBMCs or T cells enriched from blood (not recorded which). These receptors all come from a woman in her twenties or thirties who had recovered from COVID-19. Both conserved end residues are part of each CDR3. D genes are given only for firm matches. Clone size, where shown, is once, few, many, or a class for clones that have expanded.

>TRBD2|TRBV27|TRBJ2-2|-
CASTSTGLAGGPLGTGELFF
TGTGCCAGCACTTCCACGGGACTAGCGGGAGGGCCCCTCGGGACCGGGGAGCTGTTTTTT
>TRBD2|TRBV27|TRBJ2-2|once
CASSRTSGNTGELFF
TGTGCCAGCAGCAGGACTAGCGGGAACACCGGGGAGCTGTTTTTT
>-|TRBV3-1/TRBV3-2|TRBJ2-6|-
CASSQDLSHPSGANVLTF
TGTGCCAGCAGCCAAGATTTATCACACCCGTCTGGGGCCAACGTCCTGACTTTC
>TRBD2|TRBV7-3|TRBJ2-2|once
CASSLMASGSWTGELFF
TGTGCCAGCAGCTTAATGGCTAGCGGGAGTTGGACCGGGGAGCTGTTTTTT
>TRBD2|TRBV6-5|TRBJ2-3|once
CASKTSGASTDTQYF
TGTGCCAGCAAAACTAGCGGGGCTAGCACAGATACGCAGTATTTT
>TRBD2|TRBV28|TRBJ2-3|-
CASSLATSGKGADTQYF
TGTGCCAGCAGTTTAGCGACTAGCGGGAAAGGAGCAGATACGCAGTATTTT
>TRBD2|TRBV5-1|TRBJ2-2|once
CASSLEGLAVNRYTGELFF
TGCGCCAGCAGCCTAGAGGGACTAGCGGTAAATAGGTACACCGGGGAGCTGTTTTTT
>-|TRBV28|TRBJ1-1|-
CATPPAGENTEAFF
TGTGCCACTCCCCCGGCGGGGGAGAACACTGAAGCTTTCTTT
>-|TRBV7-2|TRBJ1-1|once
CASSYRAEAFF
TGTGCCAGCAGCTACAGGGCTGAAGCTTTCTTT
>TRBD2|TRBV7-2|TRBJ2-7|-
CASSLRSLAGESYEQYF
TGTGCCAGCAGCTTAAGATCACTAGCGGGAGAATCCTACGAGCAGTACTTC
>-|TRBV27|TRBJ1-5|once
CASSLSQGNQPQHF
TGTGCCAGCAGTTTATCACAGGGCAATCAGCCCCAGCATTTT
>-|TRBV11-2|TRBJ2-1|-
CASSFGGGGHNEQFF
TGTGCCAGCAGCTTTGGAGGGGGCGGCCACAATGAGCAGTTCTTC
>-|TRBV7-2|TRBJ2-1|-
CASSLRWEALNEQFF
TGTGCCAGCAGCTTAAGGTGGGAGGCGCTGAATGAGCAGTTCTTC
>-|TRBV5-1|TRBJ2-3|-
CASSLVGGPVDTQYF
TGCGCCAGCAGCTTGGTCGGAGGGCCCGTAGATACGCAGTATTTT
>TRBD1|TRBV28|TRBJ2-1|few
CASSSVQGVYNEQFF
TGTGCCAGCAGTTCCGTCCAGGGGGTGTACAATGAGCAGTTCTTC
>-|TRBV5-1|TRBJ2-7|once
CASRPRGTSYEQYF
TGCGCCAGCCGTCCCCGGGGGACCTCCTACGAGCAGTACTTC
>-|TRBV7-9|TRBJ2-7|-
CASSFDRDFNEQYF
TGTGCCAGCAGCTTCGACAGGGACTTCAACGAGCAGTACTTC
>-|TRBV18|TRBJ1-5|-
CASSPPYLRGNQPQHF
TGTGCCAGCTCACCACCATATTTGAGGGGCAATCAGCCCCAGCATTTT